Listed below are T cell receptor beta chains from one sample, sequenced in a study of cytomegalovirus exposure and HLA in healthy donors. The protocol was immunoSEQ multiplex PCR, while the TCRdb copy is restricted to in-frame clones and leaves out a portion. The sample holds around 100,000 clones, 60% to 85% seen once. Sequencing was done on a sample of PBMCs. The source of these receptors is a man aged 50 to 59 in good health and CMV-seronegative. CDR3s include the opening cysteine and the closing phenylalanine or tryptophan. The D gene is left open where the match is weak. Size is omitted from some rows. Given values are once, few, many or a class for expanded clones.

>TRBJ2-1|TRBV7-6|TRBD2|.
CASSFGLDDNEQFF
TGTGCCAGCAGCTTTGGACTAGACGACAATGAGCAGTTCTTC
>TRBJ1-4|TRBV21-1|.|.
CASSKAREGQGAEKLFF
TGTGCCAGCAGCAAAGCGAGGGAGGGACAGGGGGCTGAAAAACTGTTTTTT
>TRBJ1-6|TRBV2|.|.
CASKLGINSPLHF
TGTGCCAGCAAGCTAGGAATTAATTCACCCCTCCACTTT
>TRBJ1-2|TRBV5-1|.|.
CASSGAGGPNYGYTF
TGCGCCAGCAGTGGTGCGGGGGGCCCAAACTATGGCTACACCTTC
>TRBJ2-6|TRBV2|.|.
CASSPGNPGANVLTF
TGTGCCAGCAGTCCCGGGAACCCCGGGGCCAACGTCCTGACTTTC
>TRBJ2-5|TRBV6-6|TRBD1|.
CAGSSGQIQETQYF
TGTGCCGGGTCCTCGGGACAGATCCAAGAGACCCAGTACTTC
>TRBJ2-7|TRBV7-2|TRBD2|once
CASSLWTSGVAYEQYF
TGTGCCAGCAGCTTATGGACTAGCGGGGTGGCCTACGAGCAGTACTTC
>TRBJ2-7|TRBV10-3|.|.
CAISGLAQSSYEQYF
TGTGCCATCAGTGGGCTAGCGCAAAGCTCCTACGAGCAGTACTTC
>TRBJ1-1|TRBV28|.|.
CASSLLGVTEAFF
TGTGCCAGCAGCCTCCTCGGAGTCACTGAAGCTTTCTTT
>TRBJ2-6|TRBV18|.|few
CASSPSQALNSGANVLTF
TGTGCCAGCTCACCATCACAGGCCCTTAACTCTGGGGCCAACGTCCTGACTTTC
>TRBJ2-3|TRBV13|TRBD2|.
CASSRGLAGIDTQYF
TGTGCCAGCAGCCGGGGACTAGCGGGAATAGATACGCAGTATTTT
>TRBJ1-6|TRBV11-2|TRBD1|.
CASSLGTTGVSYNSPLHF
TGTGCCAGCAGCTTAGGGACGACAGGGGTCTCCTATAATTCACCCCTCCACTTT
>TRBJ1-1|TRBV5-5|.|.
CASSLGFEGVTEAFF
TGTGCCAGCAGCTTGGGTTTTGAGGGGGTCACTGAAGCTTTCTTT
>TRBJ2-6|TRBV4-3|TRBD1|.
CASSQVGQGLVVLTF
TGCGCCAGCAGCCAAGTAGGACAGGGGTTGGTCGTCCTGACTTTC
>TRBJ1-6|TRBV7-9|.|.
CASSTPGINSPLHF
TGTGCCAGCAGCACTCCGGGGATTAATTCACCCCTCCACTTT
>TRBJ1-4|TRBV30|.|.
CAWSVREGEKLFF
TGTGCCTGGAGTGTACGTGAGGGCGAAAAACTGTTTTTT
>TRBJ2-3|TRBV7-2|.|.
CASSLAERGTDTQYF
TGTGCCAGCAGCTTAGCGGAGCGGGGCACAGATACGCAGTATTTT
>TRBJ1-5|TRBV2|TRBD1|.
CASSFDRGLFNQPQHF
TGTGCCAGCAGTTTTGACAGGGGGCTTTTCAATCAGCCCCAGCATTTT
>TRBJ2-5|TRBV5-4|TRBD2|.
CASSPSGGAETQYF
TGTGCCAGCAGCCCTAGCGGGGGGGCGGAGACCCAGTACTTC
>TRBJ1-1|TRBV30|TRBD1|.
CAWSVRTGGITEAFF
TGTGCCTGGAGTGTACGGACAGGGGGCATCACTGAAGCTTTCTTT
>TRBJ1-1|TRBV5-1|.|.
CASSMAGKSTEAFF
TGCGCCAGCTCCATGGCGGGTAAGAGTACTGAAGCTTTCTTT
>TRBJ2-5|TRBV7-2|TRBD1|.
CASSPRQGGQTQYF
TGTGCCAGCAGCCCCCGACAGGGGGGACAGACCCAGTACTTC
>TRBJ1-6|TRBV5-1|TRBD1|.
CASSLQGASSYNSPLHF
TGCGCCAGCAGCTTACAGGGGGCGAGCTCCTATAATTCACCCCTCCACTTT
>TRBJ2-1|TRBV6-5|TRBD2|.
CASSYSLREGGNEQFF
TGTGCCAGCAGTTACTCGCTGCGGGAGGGGGGGAATGAGCAGTTCTTC
>TRBJ2-5|TRBV9|TRBD1|.
CASSTPGGRETQYF
TGTGCCAGCAGCACCCCAGGGGGCAGAGAGACCCAGTACTTC
>TRBJ2-2|TRBV7-6|.|.
CASSFLQGSGELFF
TGTGCCAGCAGCTTTTTGCAGGGGAGCGGGGAGCTGTTTTTT
>TRBJ1-5|TRBV19|.|.
CASRGGGRSGNQPQHF
TGTGCCAGTAGGGGCGGGGGGCGTTCGGGCAATCAGCCCCAGCATTTT
>TRBJ2-7|TRBV4-1|TRBD2|.
CASSQDASGAPYEQYF
TGCGCCAGCAGCCAAGACGCTAGCGGGGCCCCCTACGAGCAGTACTTC
>TRBJ1-2|TRBV2|.|.
CASSVSGRDYGYTF
TGTGCCAGCAGTGTATCGGGTCGCGACTATGGCTACACCTTC
>TRBJ2-1|TRBV5-4|.|.
CASSLVPNEQFF
TGTGCCAGCAGCTTGGTCCCTAATGAGCAGTTCTTC
>TRBJ2-1|TRBV28|TRBD1|.
CASSQRGRGEQFF
TGTGCCAGCAGTCAAAGGGGGCGTGGGGAGCAGTTCTTC
>TRBJ2-7|TRBV5-1|.|.
CASSLDYPLGEQYF
TGCGCCAGCAGCCTGGACTATCCCCTTGGCGAGCAGTACTTC
>TRBJ1-5|TRBV6-5|.|once
CASRYPGHSQPQHF
TGTGCCAGCAGATACCCGGGACACTCTCAGCCCCAGCATTTT
>TRBJ1-2|TRBV6-1|.|.
CASSESFQGNYGYTF
TGTGCCAGCAGTGAATCCTTCCAGGGGAACTATGGCTACACCTTC
>TRBJ2-2|TRBV7-9|.|.
CSSSEKNTGELFF
TGTTCCAGCTCCGAGAAGAACACCGGGGAGCTGTTTTTT
>TRBJ2-1|TRBV9|TRBD1|.
CASSFRDSPVNEQFF
TGTGCCAGCAGCTTCCGGGACAGCCCCGTCAATGAGCAGTTCTTC
>TRBJ2-3|TRBV30|.|.
CAWSRGGISTDTQYF
TGTGCCTGGAGTCGAGGAGGCATTAGCACAGATACGCAGTATTTT
>TRBJ1-5|TRBV7-9|TRBD1|.
CASSPGQGAQPQHF
TGTGCCAGCAGCCCTGGACAGGGGGCTCAGCCCCAGCATTTT
>TRBJ2-5|TRBV7-2|.|.
CASSFRETQYF
TGTGCCAGCAGCTTTCGAGAGACCCAGTACTTC
>TRBJ2-3|TRBV19|TRBD2|.
CASSSTSGNTDTQYF
TGTGCCAGTAGTTCCACTAGCGGAAACACAGATACGCAGTATTTT
>TRBJ2-3|TRBV18|.|.
CASFNTAAGDTQYF
TGTGCCAGCTTTAACACGGCGGCGGGCGATACGCAGTATTTT
>TRBJ1-5|TRBV28|.|once
CASSTLGSSNQPQHF
TGTGCCAGCAGTACCCTGGGGAGTAGCAATCAGCCCCAGCATTTT
>TRBJ2-3|TRBV30|TRBD1|.
CASQRQGAADTQYF
TGTGCCTCACAACGACAGGGGGCAGCAGATACGCAGTATTTT
>TRBJ2-7|TRBV4-2|.|.
CASSQDSPVSYEQYF
TGTGCCAGCAGCCAAGACTCGCCAGTCTCCTACGAGCAGTACTTC
>TRBJ2-5|TRBV11-2|.|.
CASSLGGTDQETQYF
TGTGCCAGCAGCTTAGGCGGGACAGATCAAGAGACCCAGTACTTC
>TRBJ2-7|TRBV6-1|TRBD2|.
CASSGLAGEVSEQYF
TGTGCCAGCAGTGGTCTAGCGGGAGAAGTCAGCGAGCAGTACTTC
>TRBJ2-5|TRBV5-4|TRBD1|.
CASRPGTGGLETQYF
TGTGCCAGCCGGCCCGGGACAGGGGGATTAGAGACCCAGTACTTC
>TRBJ2-5|TRBV7-8|.|.
CASSLPTQETQYF
TGTGCCAGCAGCTTACCTACCCAAGAGACCCAGTACTTC
>TRBJ2-6|TRBV12-5|TRBD1|.
CASGLVQGAGANVLTF
TGTGCTAGTGGTTTGGTCCAGGGGGCTGGGGCCAACGTCCTGACTTTC
>TRBJ2-2|TRBV2|TRBD1|once
CATRTGQNTGELFF
TGTGCCACCAGGACAGGGCAGAACACCGGGGAGCTGTTTTTT
>TRBJ2-7|TRBV21-1|.|.
CASSKGGASYEQYF
TGTGCCAGCAGCAAAGGGGGAGCCTCCTACGAGCAGTACTTC
>TRBJ2-7|TRBV7-2|TRBD1|.
CASSSGQGAFYEQYF
TGTGCCAGCAGCTCAGGACAGGGGGCGTTTTACGAGCAGTACTTC
>TRBJ1-1|TRBV6-5|.|.
CASRSFTEAFF
TGTGCCAGCAGATCCTTCACTGAAGCTTTCTTT
>TRBJ2-3|TRBV28|.|.
CASGSGSSTDTQYF
TGTGCCAGCGGGTCGGGGTCTAGCACAGATACGCAGTATTTT
>TRBJ2-6|TRBV18|TRBD1|.
CASSLQGTGANVLTF
TGTGCCAGCTCACTACAGGGGACTGGGGCCAACGTCCTGACTTTC
>TRBJ1-2|TRBV7-8|.|.
CASSKKPDSGYTF
TGTGCCAGCAGCAAAAAACCCGACAGTGGCTACACCTTC
>TRBJ1-2|TRBV21-1|.|.
CASSDRTGGDYGYTF
TGTGCCAGCAGCGACCGGACAGGGGGCGACTATGGCTACACCTTC
>TRBJ2-7|TRBV6-5|TRBD1|.
CASGRDRGYEQYF
TGTGCCAGCGGCCGGGACAGGGGTTACGAGCAGTACTTC
>TRBJ1-1|TRBV19|.|few
CATNLPSGTEAFF
TGTGCCACCAACCTTCCATCGGGGACTGAAGCTTTCTTT
>TRBJ2-5|TRBV29-1|.|.
CSVDGIKAGGETQYF
TGCAGCGTTGATGGGATCAAGGCGGGCGGAGAGACCCAGTACTTC